The 20 T cell receptor beta chains below come from one sample, sequenced in a study of CD8 T cells in Susac syndrome. RNA, at about 0.45 to 1 ug, was reverse transcribed with random hexamers. TCRdb reprocessed the immunoSEQ multiplex PCR reads via MiXCR and lists one record per CDR3 protein. The sample comprises some 180,000 distinct CDR3 sequences, just under 95% of which are singletons, and 0.099% rests with the top ten. The sample taken for sequencing was CD4+ T cells from PBMCs. These receptors originate from a human donor with Susac syndrome.

The chain joins TRBV20-1 to TRBJ1-2, with D uncertain. V was shortened by 5 bases and J by 3 bases, with 13 bases between the two germline ends. Germline V CDR1 and CDR2: DFQATT, SNEGSKA (reference sequence). This CDR3 is 13 amino acids long. The CDR3 sequence is CSAERTDYYGYTF. In DNA form, the CDR3 reads TGCAGTGCTGAGAGAACAGACTACTATGGCTACACCTTC.

CDR3 region: CASSQWRNTEAFF. The CDR3 DNA is TGCGCCAGCAGCCAATGGCGGAACACTGAAGCTTTCTTT. V and J are TRBV4-3 and TRBJ1-1, with D unresolved. There are 13 residues in the CDR3. Germline V CDR1 and CDR2: LGHNA, YSLEER. Deletions cut 2 bases from V and 1 base from J, with 5 bases between.

The chain couples TRBV30 to TRBJ2-3; 7 bases are shared with TRBD1. From germline, CDR1 is GTSNPN and CDR2 SVGIG (reference sequence). Trimming removed 6 bases from V and 6 bases from J; junction bases left unmatched: 15. The CDR3 totals 15 residues. The chain's CDR3 is CACVKGAGTADTQYF. The CDR3 nucleotides read TGTGCCTGTGTGAAGGGGGCGGGTACAGCCGATACGCAGTATTTT.

This chain joins TRBV12-3 or TRBV12-4 and TRBJ1-1; no clear D. V lost 5 bases and J 10 bases, leaving 11 bases between the germline ends. This CDR3 has 11 residues. Here the CDR3 reads CASSHTFVAFF. For the CDR3, the DNA is TGTGCCAGCAGTCATACCTTCGTAGCTTTCTTT.

The chain is built from TRBV2 and TRBJ1-1; no definite D call. This CDR3 has 11 amino acids. Germline lookup yields CDR1 SNHLY and CDR2 FYNNEI. V was pared by 3 bases and J by 8 bases, with 7 bases between. DNA of the CDR3: TGTGCCAGCAGTGATCTGGCAGAAGCTTTCTTT. Protein sequence: CASSDLAEAFF.

This sequence joins TRBV3-1 and TRBJ1-1, with D hard to call. Germline V gene sequence: CDR1 LGHDT, CDR2 YNNKEL (reference sequence). This CDR3 is 9 amino acids long. Trimming took 8 bases from V and 12 from J, leaving 10 bases between them. The chain's CDR3 is CASAQLTFF. The CDR3 bases are TGTGCCAGCGCCCAGTTAACTTTCTTT.

This chain links TRBV11-2 with TRBJ2-2; TRBD1 matches at 7 bases. Germline values: CDR1 SGHAT, CDR2 FQNNGV. This CDR3 contains 14 residues. Trimming took 5 bases from V and 5 from J; bases not matched to a gene: 5. CDR3 in amino acids: CASSRSQGTGELFF. DNA for the CDR3: TGTGCCAGCAGCCGTTCACAGGGGACCGGGGAGCTGTTTTTT.

The chain links TRBV30 to TRBJ1-3; D gene uncertain. V was trimmed by 3 bases and J by 0 bases, leaving 6 bases between them. Germline V CDR1 and CDR2: GTSNPN, SVGIG (reference sequence). The CDR3 length is 13 residues. The chain's CDR3 is CAWRTGSGNTIYF. In DNA, the CDR3 is TGTGCCTGGAGGACCGGCTCTGGAAACACCATATATTTT.

The rearrangement joins TRBV5-4 to TRBJ2-7, with 15 bases that match TRBD2. The CDR3 has 17 amino acids. Germline V gene sequence: CDR1 SGHNT, CDR2 YYREEE (reference sequence). The junction had 5 bases not matched to a gene; V was cut back by 4 bases and J by 0 bases. CDR3 region: CASSGTSGGPSSYEQYF. DNA for the CDR3: TGTGCCAGCAGCGGGACTAGCGGGGGGCCGAGCTCCTACGAGCAGTACTTC.

The V call is TRBV29-1, the J call TRBJ1-4; a possible D gene is TRBD1 (6 bases). CDR1 SQVTM and CDR2 ANQGSEA come from the germline V gene. The V end lost 4 bases, the J end lost 11 bases, and 23 bases lay between the germline ends. The CDR3 consists of 15 residues. In nucleotides, the CDR3 is TGCAGCGTTGGATCATTGAGGGGGGCTGAGTATAAACTGTTTTTT. Its protein is CSVGSLRGAEYKLFF.

The chain links TRBV9 to TRBJ2-1; 9 bases agree with TRBD2. This CDR3 has 17 residues. In germline, CDR1 is SGDLS, CDR2 YYNGEE. With V trimmed by 5 bases and J by 4 bases, 13 bases remained unmatched. CDR3 nucleotides: TGTGCCAGCAGGTCCCATGGCGGGAGGGCCTCGTACAATGAGCAGTTCTTC. Residues: CASRSHGGRASYNEQFF.

Here the CDR3 DNA reads TGTGCCAGCAGCCCCGGACCGGGGAACACTGAAGCTTTCTTT. The encoded protein is CASSPGPGNTEAFF. The rearrangement links TRBV5-6 to TRBJ1-1; no firm D call. This CDR3 contains 14 residues. The germline V and J ends were trimmed by 4 bases and 1 base, with 11 bases remaining between them. The germline CDR1 and CDR2 sequences are SGHDT and YYEEEE. Based on the CDR3 plus reference TRBV5-6 and TRBJ1-1, the full variable domain is DAGVTQSPTHLIKTRGQQVTLRCSPKSGHDTVSWYQQALGQGPQFIFQYYEEEERQRGNFPDRFSGHQFPNYSSELNVNALLLGDSALYLCASSPGPGNTEAFFGQGTRLTVV.

The J gene is TRBJ2-7, the V gene TRBV14, with a weak D call TRBD2 (5 bases). Trimming removed 1 base from V and 9 bases from J, with 13 bases in between. CDR3 length: 13 residues. CDR1 and CDR2 from the germline V gene are SGHDN and FVKESK. CDR3 residues: CASSQGVVARQYF. CDR3 nucleotides: TGTGCCAGCAGCCAAGGTGTCGTAGCGAGGCAGTACTTC.

The V and J genes are TRBV29-1 and TRBJ1-2, with no clear D. The CDR3 consists of 11 residues. Germline CDR1 is SQVTM and CDR2 is ANQGSEA. Trimming removed 5 bases from V and 1 base from J, with 5 bases in between. The CDR3 loop reads CSVLDNYGYTF. The CDR3, as DNA: TGCAGCGTTCTAGATAACTATGGCTACACCTTC.

V gene TRBV5-6 combines with J gene TRBJ2-3; 9 bases fit TRBD1. Germline CDR1 is SGHDT and CDR2 is YYEEEE. The CDR3 consists of 15 residues. V lost 4 bases to trimming and J lost 0 bases; unmatched junction nucleotides: 3. CDR3: CASSGGTGSTDTQYF. The CDR3 DNA follows: TGTGCCAGCAGCGGCGGGACAGGGAGCACAGATACGCAGTATTTT.

This chain links TRBV20-1 with TRBJ2-5, with 13 bases fitting TRBD2. V shed 4 bases, J shed 1 base, and the junction held 9 bases outside the gene matches. Germline lookup yields CDR1 DFQATT and CDR2 SNEGSKA (reference sequence). The CDR3 extends over 17 amino acids. CDR3 DNA: TGCAGTGCTACACCCCCGGGACTAGCGGGGTTCCAAGAGACCCAGTACTTC. This encodes CSATPPGLAGFQETQYF.

The chain combines TRBV28 with TRBJ2-5; 7 positions agree with TRBD2. Trimming took 4 bases from V and 5 from J; bases not matched to a gene: 19. The CDR3 has 18 residues. Germline loops: CDR1 MDHEN, CDR2 SYDVKM. The CDR3 loop is CASSSFLPAGRAMETQYF. The CDR3 nucleotides are TGTGCCAGCAGTTCCTTTCTGCCGGCAGGGAGGGCCATGGAGACCCAGTACTTC.

The V and J genes are TRBV6-5 and TRBJ2-1; 13 nucleotides align to TRBD2. Germline loops: CDR1 MNHEY, CDR2 SVGAGI. J lost 9 bases, V lost 2 bases, and 13 bases had no gene match. The CDR3 length is 18 residues. In DNA form, the CDR3 reads TGTGCCAGCAGTTACCCCAACCGACTAGCGGGGGGCGGGCGTGAGCAGTTCTTC. Amino acids: CASSYPNRLAGGGREQFF.

V and J are TRBV19 and TRBJ1-2; tentatively, D is TRBD1 (5 bases). Per the germline V gene, CDR1 is LNHDA and CDR2 is SQIVND (reference sequence). Trimming stripped 7 bases from V and 3 bases from J, with 15 bases between. The CDR3 totals 14 residues. CDR3 in amino acids: CASKGRGSDYGYTF. The DNA for the CDR3 is TGTGCCAGTAAAGGGAGGGGCAGTGACTATGGCTACACCTTC.

The genes are TRBV6-5 and TRBJ2-7; D is perhaps TRBD2 (6 bases). The V and J ends lost 0 bases and 4 bases respectively, with 16 bases between them. The germline gives CDR1 MNHEY, CDR2 SVGAGI. There are 16 residues in the CDR3. The CDR3 sequence: CASSYSRTGEVYEQYF. The CDR3 coding sequence is TGTGCCAGCAGTTACTCGAGGACGGGAGAGGTTTACGAGCAGTACTTC.